The 18 T cell receptor beta chains below come from one sample, sequenced in a study of blood T cell repertoires in COVID-19. Method: immunoSEQ multiplex PCR; TCRdb's copy keeps in-frame clones and lacks some. The repertoire holds 200,000 to 300,000 clones, around 85% seen once, with 5.5% to 8% in the top ten. The sample taken for sequencing was peripheral blood. These receptors originate from a man in his fifties or sixties with acute or convalescent COVID-19.

This chain connects TRBV19 to TRBJ2-3, with TRBD1 identical over 9 bases. Germline CDR1 reads LNHDA; CDR2 reads SQIVND (reference sequence). The CDR3 extends over 17 amino acids. V lost 1 base and J lost 4; bases outside the gene matches: 9. The CDR3 DNA reads TGTGCCAGTAGTATAGTCGGAGACAGGGGGTCGGCAGATACGCAGTATTTT. Its translation: CASSIVGDRGSADTQYF.

The table lists this clone with a few counts. This chain uses TRBV3-1 (or the pseudogene TRBV3-2) with TRBJ2-7; TRBD2 agrees at 9 bases. Germline V gene sequence: CDR1 LGHDT, CDR2 YNNKEL (reference sequence). J gave up 5 bases and V 2 bases, and 7 bases lay outside the gene matches. The CDR3 consists of 15 residues. The CDR3 DNA is TGTGCCAGCAGCCAATCGGCGGGAGGGTCCCACGAGCAGTACTTC. It encodes CASSQSAGGSHEQYF.

The J gene is TRBJ1-2, the V gene TRBV6-5; 9 bases match TRBD1. Germline V gene data show CDR1 as MNHEY and CDR2 as SVGAGI. CDR3 size: 13 residues. Trimming took 10 bases from V and 6 from J; bases not matched to a gene: 9. The CDR3 DNA follows: TGTGCCACCCAATCGGACAGGGGAGATGGCTACACCTTC. It is translated as CATQSDRGDGYTF.

V is TRBV30 and J is TRBJ2-5, with 11 bases that match TRBD1. Trimming cost V 3 bases and J 7 bases; bases outside gene matches: 4. Germline lookup yields CDR1 GTSNPN and CDR2 SVGIG (reference sequence). The CDR3 runs 13 residues. CDR3 sequence reads: CAWSGTGGGTQYF. CDR3 bases: TGTGCCTGGAGCGGGACAGGGGGAGGGACCCAGTACTTC.

This rearrangement joins TRBV5-5 to TRBJ2-7; weak D call: TRBD2 (5 bases). The V gene's germline CDR1 is SGHKS and CDR2 YYEKEE (reference sequence). The CDR3 extends over 14 amino acids. Trimming removed 6 bases at V and 4 bases at J, with 17 bases between. The CDR3 nucleotides read TGTGCCAGCACCACACTAGGGCCGGGGTACGAGCAGTACTTC. It codes for CASTTLGPGYEQYF.

This clone was picked up a small number of times. V gene TRBV30 combines with J gene TRBJ1-2; no firm D call. The V gene's germline CDR1 is GTSNPN and CDR2 SVGIG (reference sequence). This CDR3 has 12 residues. The V and J ends lost 2 bases and 1 base respectively, with 5 bases between them. CDR3 residues: CAWSSVNYGYTF. The CDR3 coding sequence is TGTGCCTGGAGTTCAGTTAACTATGGCTACACCTTC.

Concerning this clone: One end of the junction fails to match germline, which may point to a read error. The V call is TRBV27, the J call TRBJ2-7; TRBD1 is a possible D gene (6 bases). This CDR3 contains 11 residues. Germline V CDR1 and CDR2: MNHEY, SMNVEV (reference sequence). The CDR3 protein is CASSFMGHWVF. The CDR3 DNA reads TGTGCCAGCAGTTTCATGGGACATTGGGTCTTC.

The chain is built from TRBV30 and TRBJ1-2, with D tentatively TRBD1 (5 bases). Germline V gene data show CDR1 as GTSNPN and CDR2 as SVGIG (reference sequence). The CDR3 extends over 13 amino acids. Trimming stripped 3 bases from V and 7 bases from J, with 15 bases between. The CDR3 is CAWRSRRGPGYTF. The CDR3 region has the DNA TGTGCCTGGAGAAGTAGGAGGGGACCTGGCTACACCTTC.

Only a few counts were recorded for this clone. The V call is TRBV4-1, the J call TRBJ1-6, with unresolved D. The germline V gene encodes CDR1 MGHRA and CDR2 YSYEKL. The length of the CDR3 is 16 residues. V was cut by 1 base and J by 9 bases, with 16 bases left in between. Here the CDR3 reads CASSQVDGLTGSPLHF. In DNA form, the CDR3 reads TGCGCCAGCAGCCAAGTTGACGGCCTAACGGGTTCACCCCTCCACTTT.

Notes on this clone: This sample also contains other DNA sequences that code for the same CDR3. This sequence joins TRBV30 and TRBJ1-1; D may be TRBD1 (5 bases). Germline lookup yields CDR1 GTSNPN and CDR2 SVGIG (reference sequence). The CDR3 has 13 amino acids. The CDR3 DNA is TGTGTCCTGGACATGAGACAAAACACTGAAGCTTTCTTT. Its translation: CVLDMRQNTEAFF.

The chain is built from TRBV5-6 and TRBJ1-2; 9 nucleotides align to TRBD1. V was clipped by 3 bases and J by 6 bases; unmatched bases: 3. The CDR3 extends over 13 amino acids. The germline V gene encodes CDR1 SGHDT and CDR2 YYEEEE. The CDR3 bases are TGTGCCAGCAGCTGGACAGGGGTGGATGGCTACACCTTC. Protein: CASSWTGVDGYTF.

This clone was detected once. The V gene is TRBV25-1, the J gene TRBJ2-1; D is undetermined. The germline CDR1 and CDR2 sequences are MGHDK and SYGVNS. The CDR3 is 13 amino acids. Trimming left V 0 bases short and J 7 bases short, with 7 bases between. The CDR3: CASSEYRRNEQFF. The CDR3 nucleotides read TGTGCCAGCAGTGAATATCGCCGGAATGAGCAGTTCTTC. The complete variable domain, with remaining parts taken from reference TRBV25-1 and TRBJ2-1, reads EADIYQTPRYLVIGTGKKITLECSQTMGHDKMYWYQQDPGMELHLIHYSYGVNSTEKGDLSSESTVSRIRTEHFPLTLESARPSHTSQYLCASSEYRRNEQFFGPGTRLTVL.

This clone was observed a single time. The genes are TRBV4-3 and TRBJ2-1, with 8 bases aligning to TRBD2. The CDR3 has 17 amino acids. Germline V lookup: CDR1 LGHNA, CDR2 YSLEER. J lost 0 bases, V lost 0 bases, and 4 bases had no gene match. In DNA, the CDR3 is TGCGCCAGCAGCCAAGATTTCGGGACTAGCTCCTACAATGAGCAGTTCTTC. It translates to CASSQDFGTSSYNEQFF.

This rearrangement joins TRBV29-1 to TRBJ2-7; 7 positions agree with TRBD2. The CDR3 covers 13 residues. Germline trimming cut 2 bases from V and 2 bases from J; bases unmatched to any gene: 3. Germline loops: CDR1 SQVTM, CDR2 ANQGSEA. The CDR3 coding sequence is TGCAGCGTTGAACCCAGCGGGGCCTACGAGCAGTACTTC. Its translation is CSVEPSGAYEQYF.

V gene TRBV7-9 combines with J gene TRBJ2-1; 9 bases agree with TRBD2. After removal of 6 bases from V and 3 bases from J, the junction contained 15 bases not matched to a gene. The germline V gene encodes CDR1 SEHNR and CDR2 FQNEAQ (reference sequence). The CDR3 contains 18 residues. As DNA, the CDR3 is TGTGCCAGCAGATCCCTCGTTGAAGGACTAGCGCTCTACAATGAGCAGTTCTTC. Its protein product is CASRSLVEGLALYNEQFF.

The rearrangement uses TRBV28 and TRBJ1-2; 7 positions match TRBD1. The CDR3 loop spans 16 amino acids. The germline V gene encodes CDR1 MDHEN and CDR2 SYDVKM. V dropped 6 bases and J dropped 5; count of bases not matched to a gene: 15. Written as DNA, the CDR3 is TGTGCCAGCAGGAATCAGGGACAGCTCGAGGAGTATGGCTACACCTTC. It translates to CASRNQGQLEEYGYTF.

The chain is built from TRBV4-3 and TRBJ1-1; 7 nucleotides match TRBD1. The CDR3 is 14 residues long. Germline loops: CDR1 LGHNA, CDR2 YSLEER. J gave up 4 bases and V 4 bases, and 6 bases lay outside the gene matches. Written as DNA, the CDR3 is TGCGCCAGCAGCCTCCACAGGGGAGGCACTGAAGCTTTCTTT. Its protein is CASSLHRGGTEAFF.

V and J are TRBV24-1 and TRBJ2-3; D uncertain. The CDR3 has 12 residues. V lost 4 bases to trimming and J lost 4 bases, with 5 bases between them. Germline loops: CDR1 KGHDR, CDR2 SFDVKD. CDR3 DNA sequence: TGTGCCACCAGTGAGGGCTCAGATACGCAGTATTTT. Protein sequence: CATSEGSDTQYF.